Here is one TCR beta chain with its context. Its antigen is not known. This entry comes from a study of spatial heterogeneity in lung cancer. Study outcomes and limitations: Blood showed ubiquitous tumor TCRs more often at resection than at routine follow-up.

Time point defined: sample taken at primary tumor resection. Whole RNA obtained from tumor, nontumor lung or frozen PBMC underwent sequencing without sorting. A single record per CDR3 protein comes from TCRdb applying MiXCR to the 5' RACE reads. Of about 44,000 distinct CDR3 sequences listed, roughly 15% are singletons. The TCR sequence derives from a male donor with early-stage non-small cell lung cancer. This specimen was PBMCs, taken at surgery.

CDR3: CASSQFGTGANVLTF. CDR3 nucleotides: TGTGCCAGCAGCCAATTCGGAACTGGGGCCAACGTCCTGACTTTC. This chain connects TRBV3-1 to TRBJ2-6, with unresolved D. The CDR3 sequence is 15 residues long. With 2 bases removed from V and 2 bases from J, the gap between germline ends came to 7 bases. Germline lookup yields CDR1 LGHDT and CDR2 YNNKEL (reference sequence).